The 8 T cell receptor beta chains in this list originate from one sample, sequenced in a study of cytomegalovirus exposure and HLA in healthy donors. Researchers ran the PCR with 60 Vbeta and 13 Jbeta primers. Method: immunoSEQ multiplex PCR; TCRdb's copy keeps in-frame clones and lacks some. The sample shows about 94,000 clones, 70% to 85% of them seen only once. Sequenced: PBMCs. The receptor source for this set is a human donor in good health.

This chain links TRBV25-1 with TRBJ1-4; 8 bases are a match to TRBD1. Trimming cost V 3 bases and J 8 bases; bases outside gene matches: 11. This CDR3 spans 16 amino acids. From germline, CDR1 is MGHDK and CDR2 SYGVNS. The DNA of the CDR3 is TGTGCCAGCAGTGACCCCCCCGGACAGGGTAACGAAAAACTGTTTTTT. It specifies CASSDPPGQGNEKLFF.

The CDR3 protein is CASGLAGGTQPQHF. The CDR3 region has the DNA TGTGCTAGTGGTTTGGCAGGGGGCACTCAGCCCCAGCATTTT. The chain combines TRBV12-5 with TRBJ1-5; 8 bases are a match to TRBD1. The ends lost 1 base at V and 6 bases at J; junction bases unmatched: 2. This CDR3 spans 14 amino acids. Germline lookup yields CDR1 LGHNT and CDR2 FRNRAP. Full variable domain (missing parts from reference TRBV12-5 and TRBJ1-5): DARVTQTPRHKVTEMGQEVTMRCQPILGHNTVFWYRQTMMQGLELLAYFRNRAPLDDSGMPKDRFSAEMPDATLATLKIQPSEPRDSAVYFCASGLAGGTQPQHFGDGTRLSIL.

CDR3 loop: CSVVQDRVQNIQYF. The CDR3 nucleotides are TGCAGCGTTGTGCAGGATAGAGTTCAAAACATTCAGTACTTC. The chain links TRBV29-1 to TRBJ2-4; the D is unclear. This CDR3 spans 14 amino acids. V was clipped by 4 bases and J by 5 bases, with 15 bases between them. The germline CDR1 and CDR2 sequences are SQVTM and ANQGSEA.

The genes are TRBV6-4 and TRBJ2-3; TRBD2 aligns across 7 bases. Trimming took 3 bases from V and 0 from J; bases not matched to a gene: 3. Germline CDR1 and CDR2: MRHNA and SNTAGT. The CDR3 loop spans 15 amino acids. CDR3 nucleotide sequence: TGTGCCAGCAGTGAGGGCGGGGGAAGCACAGATACGCAGTATTTT. This encodes CASSEGGGSTDTQYF.

The chain carries TRBV4-3 and TRBJ2-2; D not resolved. Trimming removed 1 base at V and 2 bases at J, with 14 bases between. Germline loops: CDR1 LGHNA, CDR2 YSLEER. The length of the CDR3 is 17 residues. For the CDR3, the DNA is TGCGCCAGCAGCCAAGGCGTTGACACTCTAAACACCGGGGAGCTGTTTTTT. It specifies CASSQGVDTLNTGELFF.

The chain is built from TRBV7-6 and TRBJ2-1, with 9 positions matching TRBD2. V lost 8 bases and J lost 4; bases outside the gene matches: 3. The CDR3 spans 13 residues. Germline V gene sequence: CDR1 SGHVS, CDR2 FNYEAQ. The CDR3 spells CASGGRDYNEQFF. CDR3 DNA: TGTGCCAGCGGCGGGAGGGATTACAATGAGCAGTTCTTC.

The J gene is TRBJ1-1, the V gene TRBV6-5; 9 positions agree with TRBD1. The CDR3 runs to 15 residues. Looked up from germline, CDR1 is MNHEY and CDR2 is SVGAGI. The V and J ends lost 6 bases and 6 bases, in that order; junction bases with no gene match: 11. CDR3 sequence: CASRETGGGKAEAFF. Written as DNA, the CDR3 is TGTGCCAGCAGGGAGACAGGGGGAGGGAAAGCTGAAGCTTTCTTT.

This sequence joins TRBV18 and TRBJ1-4, with TRBD1 as a possible D gene (5 bases). The germline V gene encodes CDR1 KGHSH and CDR2 LQKENI. V was trimmed by 4 bases and J by 3 bases, leaving 6 bases between them. The CDR3 has 13 residues. CDR3 in amino acids: CASSRQPNEKLFF. CDR3 DNA: TGTGCCAGCTCACGACAGCCTAATGAAAAACTGTTTTTT.